These 4 T cell receptor beta chains were sequenced from one sample in a study of CD8+CD57+ T cells in acquired aplastic anemia. All patients picked for sequencing had shown, by flow cytometry, an expansion of CD8+CD57+ cells. Genomic DNA acted as the template from which TCR beta VDJ combination and CDR3 sequence profiling were carried out. MiXCR, applied by TCRdb to the reads, yields one record per CDR3 protein. The sample lists approximately 180,000 distinct CDR3 sequences; under 55% were seen once. What was sequenced was sorted CD4+, CD8+, or CD8+CD57+ T cells (not recorded which) from PBMCs. Receptors originate from a human donor with aplastic anemia.

This clonotype was seen many times. V is TRBV5-1 and J is TRBJ2-2, with no clear D. CDR1 SGHRS and CDR2 YFSETQ come from the germline V gene. V lost 5 bases, J lost 5 bases, and 7 bases lay in between. The CDR3 totals 12 residues. The CDR3 here is CASSWVTGELFF. The CDR3 DNA is TGCGCCAGCAGTTGGGTGACCGGGGAGCTGTTTTTT.

The chain links TRBV10-2 to TRBJ1-2; 10 bases agree with TRBD1. V shed 5 bases and J 6 bases; nucleotides not matched to a gene: 9. Germline-derived CDR1 and CDR2 are WSHSY and SAAADI. CDR3 length: 15 amino acids. The CDR3, as DNA: TGCGCCAGCAGTCAGGACAGGGGGGCCCAGCATGGCTACACCTTC. Its protein is CASSQDRGAQHGYTF.

This clonotype has only a few counts. This chain uses TRBV10-2 with TRBJ2-7; TRBD1 matches at 10 bases. V gave up 9 bases and J gave up 3 bases; unmatched junction bases: 8. This CDR3 has 14 residues. Germline loops: CDR1 WSHSY, CDR2 SAAADI. CDR3 sequence: CASIPGQGNYEQYF. The CDR3 DNA reads TGCGCCAGTATTCCGGGACAGGGGAACTACGAGCAGTACTTC.

The chain uses TRBV20-1 and TRBJ2-7; unclear D gene. V lost 3 bases, J lost 3 bases, and 6 bases lay in between. This CDR3 contains 11 residues. Germline V gene lookup returns CDR1 DFQATT and CDR2 SNEGSKA (reference sequence). The CDR3 bases are TGCAGTGCTAGTGCTAACTACGAGCAGTACTTC. Its protein is CSASANYEQYF.